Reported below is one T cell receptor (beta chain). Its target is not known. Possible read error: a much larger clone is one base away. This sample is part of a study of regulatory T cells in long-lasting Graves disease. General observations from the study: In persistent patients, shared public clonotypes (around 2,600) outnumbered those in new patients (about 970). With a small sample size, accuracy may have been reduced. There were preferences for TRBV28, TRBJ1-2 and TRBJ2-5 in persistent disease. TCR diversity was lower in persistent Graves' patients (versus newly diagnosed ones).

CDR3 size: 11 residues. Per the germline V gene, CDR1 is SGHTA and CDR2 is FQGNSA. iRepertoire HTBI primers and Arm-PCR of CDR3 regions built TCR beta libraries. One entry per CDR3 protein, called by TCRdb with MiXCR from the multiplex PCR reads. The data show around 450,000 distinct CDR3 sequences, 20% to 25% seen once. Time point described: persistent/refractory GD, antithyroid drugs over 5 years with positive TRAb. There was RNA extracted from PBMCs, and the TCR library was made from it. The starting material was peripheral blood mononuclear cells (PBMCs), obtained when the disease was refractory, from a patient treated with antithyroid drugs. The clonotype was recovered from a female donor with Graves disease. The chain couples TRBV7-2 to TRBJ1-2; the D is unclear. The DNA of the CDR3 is TGTGCCAGCAGCCTTTACTATGGCTACGCCTTC. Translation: CASSLYYGYAF.